Reported below is one T cell receptor beta chain. The CDR3 is made up of 16 amino acids. The germline V gene encodes CDR1 MGHDK and CDR2 SYGVNS. Trimming took 0 bases from V and 1 from J, leaving 13 bases between them. This specimen belongs to a study of T cell changes during pregnancy in multiple sclerosis. Only in-frame clones appear in the TCRdb table, and some are missing; sequencing was by immunoSEQ multiplex PCR. The sample lists 35,000 to 45,000 clones; about 88% were seen once. The clonotype originates from a female donor with multiple sclerosis, enrolled in a pregnancy study. This rearrangement joins TRBV25-1 to TRBJ2-7; no clear D. Sequencing used CD8+ T cells from peripheral blood mononuclear cells, obtained in the first trimester of pregnancy. CDR3 DNA: TGTGCCAGCAGTGAATATTATCCCTACCCGTCCTACGAGCAGTACTTC. Protein product: CASSEYYPYPSYEQYF.